This T cell receptor (beta chain) came from a study of identical twins. Overall study findings and caveats: Whereas memory repertoires showed no such difference, abundant cord blood beta clonotypes carried fewer insertions. Weaker excess twin sharing was seen among beta out-of-frame sequences.

The CDR3 contains 14 residues. CDR1 is DFQATT and CDR2 is SNEGSKA in the germline V gene (reference sequence). V lost 6 bases to trimming and J lost 5 bases; unmatched junction nucleotides: 4. This clonotype was recorded a few times. No antigen is known for it. Template switching added a universal primer binding site, and final cDNA carried unique molecular identifiers. TCRdb processed the 5' RACE reads anew with MiXCR; each CDR3 protein has one entry. Here the sample spans about 890,000 distinct CDR3 sequences, 9% to 15% being singletons. These data were likewise used in another study, on yellow fever vaccine responses in identical twins.

Sequenced input: PBMCs. This TCR came from a young woman in good health. The chain is built from TRBV20-1 and TRBJ2-2, with TRBD2 matching 12 bases. CDR3 in amino acids: CSAPLAGGTGELFF. CDR3 DNA sequence: TGCAGTGCACCTCTAGCGGGAGGGACCGGGGAGCTGTTTTTT.